There are many counts of the clone carrying this T cell receptor (beta chain). Its antigen is not identified. The sample belongs to a study of Graves' ophthalmopathy and Graves' hyperthyroidism. Study-level information: Upon initial diagnosis and before any treatment, peripheral blood was collected. Overall study findings and caveats: It was with around 67% sensitivity and around 75% specificity that the model predicted ophthalmopathy progression.

Exclusion applied to patients with other autoimmune diseases, uncontrolled infections, pregnancy or lactation. RNA transcripts yielded amplified TCR beta CDR3 regions. The authors performed first-round RT-PCR with HTBI primers and then a second-round multiplex PCR. TCRdb re-derived calls from the multiplex PCR reads in MiXCR, one entry per CDR3 protein. The sample has about 480,000 distinct CDR3 sequences, 13% to 15% seen once. The origin of this receptor is a woman in her twenties or thirties with Graves' ophthalmopathy. The sample taken for sequencing was blood.

This chain's CDR3 is CASTLGGQGANTGELFF. In nucleotides, the CDR3 is TGTGCCAGCACCCTGGGGGGACAGGGGGCGAACACCGGGGAGCTGTTTTTT. The chain combines TRBV27 with TRBJ2-2; 11 bases line up with TRBD1. The V gene end was trimmed by 7 bases and the J gene end by 0 bases; junction bases not matched to a gene: 7. Germline values: CDR1 MNHEY, CDR2 SMNVEV (reference sequence). This CDR3 has 17 amino acids.